The clone carrying this T cell receptor beta chain was counted between two and nine times. This entry is derived from a study of blood T cells in healthy people across ages. A sample-barcoded 5' primer and a J-beta primer mix were used in a second PCR of about 7 to 12 cycles. TCRdb itself ran the 5' RACE reads through MiXCR, one entry per CDR3 protein. The sample includes around 1,100,000 distinct CDR3 sequences, 35% to 40% of them seen just once. V lost 1 base and J lost 2, with 7 bases in between. CDR3 length: 14 residues. In germline, CDR1 is SGHAT, CDR2 FQNNGV. V and J are TRBV11-2 and TRBJ2-3, with unresolved D. The sequencing sample was made of blood. The TCR originated in a man aged 18 to 29 in good health. Here the CDR3 DNA reads TGTGCCAGCAGCTTAGCACCAGTCACAGATACGCAGTATTTT. The encoded protein is CASSLAPVTDTQYF.